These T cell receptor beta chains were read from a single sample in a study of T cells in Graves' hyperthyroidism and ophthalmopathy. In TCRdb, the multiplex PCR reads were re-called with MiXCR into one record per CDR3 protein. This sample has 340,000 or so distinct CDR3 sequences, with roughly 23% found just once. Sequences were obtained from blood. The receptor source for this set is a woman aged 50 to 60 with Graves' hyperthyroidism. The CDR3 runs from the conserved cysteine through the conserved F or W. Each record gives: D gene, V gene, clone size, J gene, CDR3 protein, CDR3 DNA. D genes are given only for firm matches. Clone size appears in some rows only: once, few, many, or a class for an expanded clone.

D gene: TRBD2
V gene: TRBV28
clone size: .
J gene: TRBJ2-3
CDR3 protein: CASRLTSGSGDTQYF
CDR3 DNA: TGTGCCAGCAGGCTGACTAGCGGGAGTGGAGATACGCAGTATTTT

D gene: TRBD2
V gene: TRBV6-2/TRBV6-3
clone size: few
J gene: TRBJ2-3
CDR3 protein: CASTSSGSWADTQYF
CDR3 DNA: TGTGCCAGCACCTCTAGCGGGAGTTGGGCAGATACGCAGTATTTT

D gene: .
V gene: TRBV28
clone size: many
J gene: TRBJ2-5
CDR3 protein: CASRTGTETQYF
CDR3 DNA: TGTGCCAGCAGGACGGGTACAGAGACCCAGTACTTC

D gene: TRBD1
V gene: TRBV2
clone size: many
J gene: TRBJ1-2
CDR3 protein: CASSRRDRVDGYTF
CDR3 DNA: TGTGCCAGCAGCCGCCGGGACAGGGTGGATGGCTACACCTTC

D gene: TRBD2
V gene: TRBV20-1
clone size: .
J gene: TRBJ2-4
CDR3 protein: CSAPLEREGTPQYF
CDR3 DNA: TGCAGTGCACCCCTGGAGCGGGAGGGTACCCCTCAGTACTTC

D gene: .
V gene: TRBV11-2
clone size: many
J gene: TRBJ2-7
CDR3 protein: CASSAPLEQYF
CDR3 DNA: TGTGCCAGCAGCGCCCCTCTCGAGCAGTACTTC

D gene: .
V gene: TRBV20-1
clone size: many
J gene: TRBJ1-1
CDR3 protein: CSASRGHTEAFF
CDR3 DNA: TGCAGTGCTAGTCGGGGCCACACTGAAGCTTTCTTT

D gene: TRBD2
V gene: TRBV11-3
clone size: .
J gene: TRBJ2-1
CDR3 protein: CASKRAGVPSYNEQFF
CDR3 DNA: TGTGCCAGCAAACGAGCGGGGGTACCCTCCTACAATGAGCAGTTCTTC

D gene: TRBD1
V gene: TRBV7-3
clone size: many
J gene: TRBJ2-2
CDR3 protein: CASTRTGNTGELFF
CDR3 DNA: TGTGCCAGTACTAGGACAGGGAACACCGGGGAGCTGTTTTTT

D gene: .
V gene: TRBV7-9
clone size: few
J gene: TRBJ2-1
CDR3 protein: CASRQGNEQFF
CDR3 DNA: TGTGCCAGCCGCCAGGGAAATGAGCAGTTCTTC

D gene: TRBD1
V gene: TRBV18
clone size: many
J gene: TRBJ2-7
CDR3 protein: CASSRGQGRTYEQYF
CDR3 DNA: TGTGCCAGCTCGCGGGGACAGGGGAGGACCTACGAGCAGTACTTC

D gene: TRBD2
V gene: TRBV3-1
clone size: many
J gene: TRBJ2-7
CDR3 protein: CASSREGFYEQYF
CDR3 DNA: TGTGCCAGCAGCCGGGAGGGCTTTTACGAGCAGTACTTC

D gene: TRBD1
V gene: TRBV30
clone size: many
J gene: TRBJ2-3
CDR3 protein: CAWSVGRGTDTQYF
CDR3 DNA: TGTGCCTGGAGTGTGGGCAGGGGGACAGATACGCAGTATTTT

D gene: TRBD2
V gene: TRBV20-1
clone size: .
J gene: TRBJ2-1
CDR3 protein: CSARGAGRDSYNEQFF
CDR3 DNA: TGCAGTGCTAGAGGGGCGGGGAGGGACTCCTACAATGAGCAGTTCTTC

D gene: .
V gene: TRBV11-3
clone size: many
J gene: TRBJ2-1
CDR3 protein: CASSLVSGNEQFF
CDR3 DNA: TGTGCCAGCAGCTTAGTTTCCGGGAATGAGCAGTTCTTC

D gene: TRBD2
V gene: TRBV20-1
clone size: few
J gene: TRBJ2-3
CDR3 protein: CSARGLAGGSSTDTQYF
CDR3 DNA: TGCAGTGCTAGGGGACTAGCGGGGGGGTCAAGCACAGATACGCAGTATTTT

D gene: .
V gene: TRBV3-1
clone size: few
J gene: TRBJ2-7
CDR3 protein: CASSRQYTYEQYF
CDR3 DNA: TGTGCCAGCAGCCGACAGTATACCTACGAGCAGTACTTC

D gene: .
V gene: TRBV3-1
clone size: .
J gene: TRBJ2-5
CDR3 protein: CASRPPDSTETQYF
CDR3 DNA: TGTGCCAGCAGACCCCCGGACAGTACGGAGACCCAGTACTTC

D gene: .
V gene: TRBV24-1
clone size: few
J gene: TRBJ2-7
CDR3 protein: CATSDGPYEQYF
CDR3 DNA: TGTGCCACCTCGGACGGGCCCTACGAGCAGTACTTC

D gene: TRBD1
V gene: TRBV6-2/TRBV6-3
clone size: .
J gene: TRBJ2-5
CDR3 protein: CASSGRDRVKTQYF
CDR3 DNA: TGTGCCAGCAGTGGCCGGGACAGGGTGAAGACCCAGTACTTC

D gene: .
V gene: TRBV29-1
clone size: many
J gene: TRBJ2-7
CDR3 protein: CSVEESGSYEQYF
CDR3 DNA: TGCAGCGTTGAAGAGTCAGGCTCCTACGAGCAGTACTTC